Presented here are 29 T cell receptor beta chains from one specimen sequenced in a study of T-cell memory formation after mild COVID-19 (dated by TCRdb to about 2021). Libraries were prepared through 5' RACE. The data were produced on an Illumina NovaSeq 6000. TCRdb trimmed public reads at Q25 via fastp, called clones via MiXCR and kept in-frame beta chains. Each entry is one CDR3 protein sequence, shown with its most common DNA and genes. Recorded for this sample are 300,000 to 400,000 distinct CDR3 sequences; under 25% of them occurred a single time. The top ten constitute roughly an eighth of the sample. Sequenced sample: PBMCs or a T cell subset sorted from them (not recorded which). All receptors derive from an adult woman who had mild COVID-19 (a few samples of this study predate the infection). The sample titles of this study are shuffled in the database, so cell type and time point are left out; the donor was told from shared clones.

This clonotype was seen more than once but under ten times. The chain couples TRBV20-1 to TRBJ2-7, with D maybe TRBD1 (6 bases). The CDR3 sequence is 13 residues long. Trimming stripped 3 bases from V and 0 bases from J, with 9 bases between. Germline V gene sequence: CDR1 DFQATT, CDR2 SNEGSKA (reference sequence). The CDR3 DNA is TGCAGTGCTAGGGGGACACCCTCCTACGAGCAGTACTTC. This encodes CSARGTPSYEQYF.

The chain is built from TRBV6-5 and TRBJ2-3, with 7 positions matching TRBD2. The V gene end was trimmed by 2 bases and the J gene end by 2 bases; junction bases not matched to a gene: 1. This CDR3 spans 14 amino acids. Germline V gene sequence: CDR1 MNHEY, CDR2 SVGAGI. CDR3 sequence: CASSYGGDTDTQYF. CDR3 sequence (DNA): TGTGCCAGCAGTTACGGGGGGGACACAGATACGCAGTATTTT.

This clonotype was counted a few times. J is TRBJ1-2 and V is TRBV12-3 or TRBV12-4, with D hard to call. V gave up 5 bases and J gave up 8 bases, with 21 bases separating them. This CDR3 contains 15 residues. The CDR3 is CASSPPRGQSTGYTF. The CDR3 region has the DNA TGTGCCAGCAGTCCCCCCCGAGGGCAGAGTACGGGCTACACCTTC.

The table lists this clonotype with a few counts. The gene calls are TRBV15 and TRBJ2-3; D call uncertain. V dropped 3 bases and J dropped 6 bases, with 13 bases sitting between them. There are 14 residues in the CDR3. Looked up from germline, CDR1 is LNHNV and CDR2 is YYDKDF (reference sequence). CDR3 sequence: CATSREQSWDTQYF. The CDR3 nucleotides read TGTGCCACCAGCAGGGAACAGTCTTGGGATACGCAGTATTTT.

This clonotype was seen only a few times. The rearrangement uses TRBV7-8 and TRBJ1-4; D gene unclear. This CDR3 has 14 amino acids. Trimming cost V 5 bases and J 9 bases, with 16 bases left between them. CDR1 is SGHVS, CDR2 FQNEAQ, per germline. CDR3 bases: TGTGCCAGCAGCCTAACAGCGGTAACCAAAAAACTGTTTTTT. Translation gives CASSLTAVTKKLFF.

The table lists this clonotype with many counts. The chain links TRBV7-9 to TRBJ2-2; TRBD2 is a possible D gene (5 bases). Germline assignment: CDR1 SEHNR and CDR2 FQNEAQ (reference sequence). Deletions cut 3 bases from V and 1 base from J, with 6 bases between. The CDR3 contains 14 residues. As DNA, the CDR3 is TGTGCCAGCAGCTTCGGAGGGAACACCGGGGAGCTGTTTTTT. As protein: CASSFGGNTGELFF.

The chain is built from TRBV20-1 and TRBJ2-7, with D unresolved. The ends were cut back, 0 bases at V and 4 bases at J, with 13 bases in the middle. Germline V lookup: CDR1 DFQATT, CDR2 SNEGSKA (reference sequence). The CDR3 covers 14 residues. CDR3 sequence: CSARDSHKNYEQYF. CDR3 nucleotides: TGCAGTGCTAGAGATTCCCATAAGAATTACGAGCAGTACTTC.

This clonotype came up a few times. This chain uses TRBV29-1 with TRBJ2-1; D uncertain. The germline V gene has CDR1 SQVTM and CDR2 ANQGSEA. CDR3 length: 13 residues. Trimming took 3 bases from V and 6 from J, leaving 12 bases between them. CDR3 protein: CSVDSLIFNEQFF. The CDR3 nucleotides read TGCAGCGTTGATTCACTCATTTTCAATGAGCAGTTCTTC.

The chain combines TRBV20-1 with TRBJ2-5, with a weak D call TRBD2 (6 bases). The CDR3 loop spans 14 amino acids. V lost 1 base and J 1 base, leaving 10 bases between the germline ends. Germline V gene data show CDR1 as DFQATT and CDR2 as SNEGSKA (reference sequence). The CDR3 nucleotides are TGCAGTGCTAGAGGTTTAGCGGCCCAAGAGACCCAGTACTTC. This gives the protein CSARGLAAQETQYF.

The CDR3 bases are TGTGCCAGTAGTAAATGGAGACTGGACCTGGATACGCAGTATTTT. It encodes CASSKWRLDLDTQYF. V usage is TRBV19 and J usage is TRBJ2-3; D remains unclear. V dropped 4 bases and J dropped 6 bases, with 17 bases sitting between them. The CDR3 totals 15 residues. Germline V gene lookup returns CDR1 LNHDA and CDR2 SQIVND (reference sequence).

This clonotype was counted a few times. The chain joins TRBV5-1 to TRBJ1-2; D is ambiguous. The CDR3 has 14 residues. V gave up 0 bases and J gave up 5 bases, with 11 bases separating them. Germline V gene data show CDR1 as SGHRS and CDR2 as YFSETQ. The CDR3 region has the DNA TGCGCCAGCAGCTTGGGAACAGCGGATTATGGCTACACCTTC. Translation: CASSLGTADYGYTF.

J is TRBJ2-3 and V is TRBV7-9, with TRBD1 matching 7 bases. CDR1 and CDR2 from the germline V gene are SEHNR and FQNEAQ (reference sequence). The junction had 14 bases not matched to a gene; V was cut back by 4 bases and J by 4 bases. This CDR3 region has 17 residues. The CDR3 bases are TGTGCCAGCAGCTCAATGAGACAGGGCGATCGTGCAGATACGCAGTATTTT. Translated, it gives CASSSMRQGDRADTQYF.

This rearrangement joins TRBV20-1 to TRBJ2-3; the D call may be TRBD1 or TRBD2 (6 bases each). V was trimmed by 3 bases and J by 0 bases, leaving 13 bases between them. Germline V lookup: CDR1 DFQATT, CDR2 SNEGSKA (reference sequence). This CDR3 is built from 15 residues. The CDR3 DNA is TGCAGTGCTAGGCGAGGGGGGCGCAGCACAGATACGCAGTATTTT. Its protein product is CSARRGGRSTDTQYF.

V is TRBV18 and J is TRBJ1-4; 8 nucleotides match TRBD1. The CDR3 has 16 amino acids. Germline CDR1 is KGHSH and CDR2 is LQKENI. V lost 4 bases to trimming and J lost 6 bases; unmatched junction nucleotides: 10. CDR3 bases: TGTGCCAGCTCACTACAGGGGGAGCTGCTGTATGAAAAACTGTTTTTT. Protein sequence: CASSLQGELLYEKLFF. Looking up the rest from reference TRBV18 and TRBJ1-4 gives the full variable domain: NAGVMQNPRHLVRRRGQEARLRCSPMKGHSHVYWYRQLPEEGLKFMVYLQKENIIDESGMPKERFSAEFPKEGPSILRIQQVVRGDSAAYFCASSLQGELLYEKLFFGSGTQLSVL.

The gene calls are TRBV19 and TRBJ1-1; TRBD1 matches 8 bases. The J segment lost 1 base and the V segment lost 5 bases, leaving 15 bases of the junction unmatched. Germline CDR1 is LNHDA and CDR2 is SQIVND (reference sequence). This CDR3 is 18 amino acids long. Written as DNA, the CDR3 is TGTGCCAGTAGTCCCGGACAGGGCAGGCGGTCGGGGAACACTGAAGCTTTCTTT. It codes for CASSPGQGRRSGNTEAFF.

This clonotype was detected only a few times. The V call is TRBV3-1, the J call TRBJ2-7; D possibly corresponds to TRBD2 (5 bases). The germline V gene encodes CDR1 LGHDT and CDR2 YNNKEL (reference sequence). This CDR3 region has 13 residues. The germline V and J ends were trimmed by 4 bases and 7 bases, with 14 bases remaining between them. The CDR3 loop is CASSLRGLPEQYF. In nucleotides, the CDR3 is TGTGCCAGCAGCCTCCGCGGGCTACCGGAGCAGTACTTC.

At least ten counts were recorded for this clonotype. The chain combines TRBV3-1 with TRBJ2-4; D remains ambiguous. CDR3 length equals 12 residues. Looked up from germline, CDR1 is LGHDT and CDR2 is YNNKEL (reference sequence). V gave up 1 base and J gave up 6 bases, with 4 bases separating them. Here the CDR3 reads CASSQAGNIQYF. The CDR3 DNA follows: TGTGCCAGCAGCCAAGCGGGAAACATTCAGTACTTC.

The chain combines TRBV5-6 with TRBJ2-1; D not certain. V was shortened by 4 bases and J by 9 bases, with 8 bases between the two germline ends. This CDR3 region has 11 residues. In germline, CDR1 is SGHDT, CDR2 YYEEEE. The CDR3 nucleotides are TGTGCCAGCAGCACCGTAGTTGAGCAGTTCTTC. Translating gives CASSTVVEQFF.

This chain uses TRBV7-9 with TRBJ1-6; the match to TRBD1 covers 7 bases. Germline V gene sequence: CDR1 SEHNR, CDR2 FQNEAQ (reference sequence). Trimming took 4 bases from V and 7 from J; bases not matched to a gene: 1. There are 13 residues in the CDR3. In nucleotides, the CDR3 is TGTGCCAGCAGCTCGGGACAGAATTCACCCCTCCACTTT. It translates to CASSSGQNSPLHF.

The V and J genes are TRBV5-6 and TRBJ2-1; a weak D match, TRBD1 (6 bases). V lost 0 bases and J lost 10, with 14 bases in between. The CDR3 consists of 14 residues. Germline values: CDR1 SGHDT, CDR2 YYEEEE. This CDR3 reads CASSLGQVALEQFF. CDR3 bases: TGTGCCAGCAGCTTGGGACAGGTGGCTCTCGAGCAGTTCTTC.

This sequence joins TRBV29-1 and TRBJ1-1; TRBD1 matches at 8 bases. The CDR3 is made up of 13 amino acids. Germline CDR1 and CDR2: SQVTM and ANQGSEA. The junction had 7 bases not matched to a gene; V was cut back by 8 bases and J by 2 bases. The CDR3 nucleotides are TGCAGCACAAGGGGACAGGCTAACACTGAAGCTTTCTTT. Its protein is CSTRGQANTEAFF.

CDR3 in amino acids: CASSVEFSTDTQYF. In DNA form, the CDR3 reads TGTGCCAGCAGCGTAGAGTTCAGCACAGATACGCAGTATTTT. This rearrangement joins TRBV9 to TRBJ2-3; D remains unclear. V lost 0 bases to trimming and J lost 0 bases, with 5 bases between them. In germline, CDR1 is SGDLS, CDR2 YYNGEE. The CDR3 totals 14 residues.

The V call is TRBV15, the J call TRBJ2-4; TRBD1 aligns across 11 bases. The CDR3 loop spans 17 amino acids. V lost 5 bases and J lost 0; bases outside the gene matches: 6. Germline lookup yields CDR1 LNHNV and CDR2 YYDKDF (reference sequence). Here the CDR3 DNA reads TGTGCCACCAGCCGGGACAGGGGGACTTTAGCCAAAAACATTCAGTACTTC. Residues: CATSRDRGTLAKNIQYF.

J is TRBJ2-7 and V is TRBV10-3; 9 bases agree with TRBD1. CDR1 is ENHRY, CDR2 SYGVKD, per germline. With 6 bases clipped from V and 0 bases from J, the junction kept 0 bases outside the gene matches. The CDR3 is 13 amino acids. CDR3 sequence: CAIRTGGSYEQYF. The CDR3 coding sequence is TGTGCCATCAGGACAGGGGGCTCCTACGAGCAGTACTTC.

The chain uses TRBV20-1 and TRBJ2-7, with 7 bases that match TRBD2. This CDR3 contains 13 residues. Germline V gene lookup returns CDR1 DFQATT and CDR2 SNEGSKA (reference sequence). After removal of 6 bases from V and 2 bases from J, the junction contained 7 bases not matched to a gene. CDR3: CSAAYAGAYEQYF. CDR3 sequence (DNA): TGCAGTGCCGCCTACGCGGGGGCCTACGAGCAGTACTTC.

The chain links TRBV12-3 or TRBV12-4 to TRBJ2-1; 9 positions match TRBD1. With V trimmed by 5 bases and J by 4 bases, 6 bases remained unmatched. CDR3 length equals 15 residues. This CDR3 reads CASSEQGAGYNEQFF. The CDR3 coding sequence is TGTGCCAGCAGTGAACAGGGGGCTGGGTACAATGAGCAGTTCTTC.

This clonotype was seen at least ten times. As DNA, the CDR3 is TGTGCCACCAGCAGAGACACGCGGACAGGGGGTGAGCAGTACTTC. The encoded protein is CATSRDTRTGGEQYF. The chain carries TRBV15 and TRBJ2-7, with TRBD1 matching over 10 bases. V lost 0 bases to trimming and J lost 7 bases; unmatched junction nucleotides: 6. The CDR3 is 15 amino acids. The germline CDR1 and CDR2 sequences are LNHNV and YYDKDF (reference sequence).

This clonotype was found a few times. The CDR3 is CASSLDPGGAFF. The CDR3 DNA is TGTGCCAGCAGCTTAGACCCAGGGGGAGCTTTCTTT. This chain uses TRBV7-9 with TRBJ1-1; 7 bases align to TRBD1. V trimming: 1 base; J trimming: 10 bases; junction bases outside the gene matches: 3. Germline CDR1 is SEHNR and CDR2 is FQNEAQ (reference sequence). There are 12 residues in the CDR3.

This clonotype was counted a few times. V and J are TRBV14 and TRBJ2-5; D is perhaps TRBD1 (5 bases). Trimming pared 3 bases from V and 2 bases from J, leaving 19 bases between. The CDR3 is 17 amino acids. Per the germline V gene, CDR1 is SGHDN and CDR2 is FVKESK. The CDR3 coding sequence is TGTGCCAGCAGCCAGGACACGATAGGTCTCGGGCAAGAGACCCAGTACTTC. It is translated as CASSQDTIGLGQETQYF.